In this sample, the clone carrying this T cell receptor (beta chain) turned up once. Clones were sequenced by immunoSEQ multiplex PCR, and TCRdb holds only the in-frame ones, with some missing. The sample includes about 50,000 clones, 83% of them seen just once. These data are taken from a study of blood T cell repertoires in COVID-19. The germline V gene has CDR1 MGHDK and CDR2 SYGVNS. The CDR3 has 15 residues. Trimming left V 7 bases short and J 6 bases short, with 21 bases between. Source material: peripheral blood. The sequence was obtained from a man in his forties or fifties with acute or convalescent COVID-19. The chain combines TRBV25-1 with TRBJ1-2; a weak D match, TRBD1 (6 bases). CDR3 bases: TGTGCCAGCAAGGGGCTGGGTTGGGGGCTTGATGGCTACACCTTC. This translates into CASKGLGWGLDGYTF.